This T cell receptor beta chain comes out of a study of blood T cells in healthy people across ages. The CDR3 runs 12 residues. The V end was cut by 5 bases, the J end by 10 bases, with 15 bases between. Germline assignment: CDR1 MNHEY and CDR2 SVGEGT. It was with a sample-barcoded 5' primer and a J-beta primer mix that a second PCR of about 7 to 12 cycles was run. Per sample, CDR3-containing paired-end reads numbered at least 3 million. TCRdb used MiXCR to reprocess the 5' RACE reads, holding one entry per CDR3 protein. The profile shows around 1,500,000 distinct CDR3 sequences, 42% of them singletons.

The sequence derives from a woman aged 18-35 years in good health. Material for sequencing was blood. V usage is TRBV6-2 or TRBV6-3 and J usage is TRBJ2-7; no firm D call. CDR3 region: CASSPSQENQYF. The CDR3 DNA follows: TGTGCCAGCAGTCCCTCACAAGAGAACCAGTACTTC.